The text below deals with one TCR beta chain. Its target antigen remains unknown. It has no much larger one-base neighbor in the sample; base qualities were not kept. This record comes from a study of blood T cell repertoires in COVID-19 (dated by TCRdb to about 2020). At the level of the whole study: The collaborator samples originated in the United States, Italy and Spain and spanned the acute and convalescent phases of COVID-19. The material from the prospective study consisted of cDNA or gDNA derived from T cells, B-cell-depleted T cells, or PBMCs. Subjects who had been exposed to COVID-19, were actively infected with it, or had recovered from it provided the deeply sampled blood TCRbeta repertoires that made up the dataset. The repertoires were made available in a free public database intended to serve as a resource for research on the immune response to SARS-CoV-2. Samples came from the ongoing ImmuneRACE study (first 160 participants) plus 1,254 subjects from 6 global collaborators. The sample metadata nearly always contained a de-identified subject ID, COVID-19 status, age in years and sex. HLA class I and class II types, where available, came from metadata supplied by the sample provider rather than from assay-based typing.

Each collaborating institution followed its own protocols to collect whole blood in K2EDTA tubes. For TCRbeta analysis, collaborators shipped samples as frozen whole blood, isolated PBMCs, or DNA extracted from either of those sample types. At the junction V is shortened by 1 base and J by 4 bases, with 8 bases in between. Looking up the germline V gene (reference sequence) yields CDR1 GTSNPN and CDR2 SVGIG. There are 13 amino acids in the CDR3, from cysteine to phenylalanine inclusive. Here the CDR3 DNA is all that survives: 39 bases in frame from base 1. Overall study outcomes, separate from this receptor: The amount of clinical and demographic metadata varied by source and participant and was provided uncurated.

TCRbeta CDR3 regions were amplified from genomic DNA by means of the immunoSEQ Assay, a bias-controlled multiplex PCR. The original pipeline was this. Nucleated cell counts per sample were estimated from amplification of reference gene primers within the assay. To quantify the absolute abundance of each unique TCRbeta CDR3 rearrangement, sequence reads were collapsed and filtered. For each sample, productive Simpson clonality was calculated by taking the square root of Simpson's diversity index across productive rearrangements. TCRdb limited this immuneACCESS table to in-frame rearrangements with V and J called. A share of clones is missing; checked studies link under half to unresolved V genes, and the rest is unexplained. Clonal size and the V and J genes are those of that table, whereas D and trimming came from the DNA. The sample records roughly 150,000 clones, 70% to 90% of which are singletons. Of the sample, 2.5% to 3.5% is held by the ten largest clones.

The rearranged segments are TRBV30 and TRBJ1-5; the D segment could be TRBD1, given 5 matching bases. Source material: peripheral blood. This TCR came from a man aged 50-59 years with acute or convalescent COVID-19. The CDR3 sequence is CAWSGGENQPQHF. DNA sequence: TGTGCCTGGAGTGGGGGGGAAAATCAGCCCCAGCATTTT.